This TCR beta chain appears in the sequencing data of a study of shared clonotypes between healthy human individuals. The CDR3 is 15 residues long. Germline V gene data show CDR1 as SGHNT and CDR2 as YENEEA. The ends were cut back, 2 bases at V and 0 bases at J, with 9 bases in the middle. A deep-level run was used for the assay. Genomic DNA belonging to each subset was distributed in equal measure over several immunoSEQ plates. Repertoires were generated with immunoSEQ multiplex PCR, while TCRdb's copy carries only in-frame clones and drops some. The sample contains approximately 340,000 clones, over 70% of which appear only once.

This TCR derives from a young man in good health. V is TRBV11-3 and J is TRBJ2-3; the D is unclear. The sample consisted of memory CD4+ T cells sorted from blood. Subset denoted: CD45RA-negative fraction. As DNA, the CDR3 is TGTGCCAGCAGCTTATCCGGTACTAGCACAGATACGCAGTATTTT. This gives the protein CASSLSGTSTDTQYF. Combining the CDR3 with reference TRBV11-3 and TRBJ2-3 gives the whole variable domain EAGVVQSPRYKIIEKKQPVAFWCNPISGHNTLYWYLQNLGQGPELLIRYENEEAVDDSQLPKDRFSAERLKGVDSTLKIQPAELGDSAVYLCASSLSGTSTDTQYFGPGTRLTVL.